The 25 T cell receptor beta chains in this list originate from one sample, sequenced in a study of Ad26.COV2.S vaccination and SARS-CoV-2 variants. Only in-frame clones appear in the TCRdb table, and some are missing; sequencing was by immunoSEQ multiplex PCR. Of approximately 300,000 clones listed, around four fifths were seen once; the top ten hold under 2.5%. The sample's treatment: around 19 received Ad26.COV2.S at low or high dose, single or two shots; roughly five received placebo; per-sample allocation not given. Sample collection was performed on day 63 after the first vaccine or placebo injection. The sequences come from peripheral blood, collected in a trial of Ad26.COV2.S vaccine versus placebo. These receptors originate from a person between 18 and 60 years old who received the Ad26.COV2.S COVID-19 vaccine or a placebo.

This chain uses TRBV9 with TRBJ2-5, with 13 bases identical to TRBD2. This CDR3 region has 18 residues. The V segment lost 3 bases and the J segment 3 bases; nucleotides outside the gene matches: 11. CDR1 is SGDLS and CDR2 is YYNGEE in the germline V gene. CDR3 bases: TGTGCCAGCAGCGAACGACTAGCGGGGGGCAGGAAGGAAGAGACCCAGTACTTC. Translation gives CASSERLAGGRKEETQYF.

This CDR3 is CASSSRPGPENEQFF. As DNA, the CDR3 is TGCGCCAGCAGCTCCCGGCCAGGGCCGGAAAATGAGCAGTTCTTC. The V and J genes are TRBV5-1 and TRBJ2-1; tentatively, D is TRBD1 (5 bases). Trimming left V 3 bases short and J 7 bases short, with 17 bases between. The CDR3 length is 15 residues. Germline V gene lookup returns CDR1 SGHRS and CDR2 YFSETQ.

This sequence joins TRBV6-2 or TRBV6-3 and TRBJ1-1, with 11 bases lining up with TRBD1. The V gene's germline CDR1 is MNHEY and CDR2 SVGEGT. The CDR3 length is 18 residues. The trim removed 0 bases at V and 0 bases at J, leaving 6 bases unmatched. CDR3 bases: TGTGCCAGCAGTTACTCGATGGACAGGGGGCGAGTGAACACTGAAGCTTTCTTT. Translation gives CASSYSMDRGRVNTEAFF.

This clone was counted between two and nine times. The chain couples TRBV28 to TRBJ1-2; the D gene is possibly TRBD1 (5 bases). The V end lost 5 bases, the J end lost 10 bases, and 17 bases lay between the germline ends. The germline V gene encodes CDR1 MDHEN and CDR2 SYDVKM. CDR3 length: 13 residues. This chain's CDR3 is CASSPPGTSDYTF. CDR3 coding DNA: TGTGCCAGCAGTCCCCCAGGGACGTCCGACTACACCTTC.

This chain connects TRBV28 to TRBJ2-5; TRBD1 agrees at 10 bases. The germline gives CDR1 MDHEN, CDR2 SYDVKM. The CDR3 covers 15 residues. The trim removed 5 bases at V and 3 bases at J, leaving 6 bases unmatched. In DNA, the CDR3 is TGTGCCAGCAGTCCCGGGACAGGGGTGAAAGAGACCCAGTACTTC. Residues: CASSPGTGVKETQYF.

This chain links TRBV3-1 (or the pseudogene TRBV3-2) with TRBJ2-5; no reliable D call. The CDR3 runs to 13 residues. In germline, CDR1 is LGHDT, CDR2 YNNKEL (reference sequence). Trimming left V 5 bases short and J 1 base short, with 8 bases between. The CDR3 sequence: CASSFKLQETQYF. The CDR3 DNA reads TGTGCCAGCAGCTTTAAACTCCAAGAGACCCAGTACTTC.

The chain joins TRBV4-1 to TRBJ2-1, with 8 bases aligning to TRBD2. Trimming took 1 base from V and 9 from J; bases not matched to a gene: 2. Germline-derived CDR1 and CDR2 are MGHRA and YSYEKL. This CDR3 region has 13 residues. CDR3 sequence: CASSQAGGPEQFF. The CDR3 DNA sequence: TGCGCCAGCAGCCAAGCGGGGGGGCCTGAGCAGTTCTTC.

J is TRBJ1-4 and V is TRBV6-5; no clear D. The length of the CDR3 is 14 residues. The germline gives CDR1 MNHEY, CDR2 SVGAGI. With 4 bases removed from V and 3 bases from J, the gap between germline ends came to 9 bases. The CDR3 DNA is TGTGCCAGCAGTTTCTCGAATCCTAATGAAAAACTGTTTTTT. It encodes CASSFSNPNEKLFF.

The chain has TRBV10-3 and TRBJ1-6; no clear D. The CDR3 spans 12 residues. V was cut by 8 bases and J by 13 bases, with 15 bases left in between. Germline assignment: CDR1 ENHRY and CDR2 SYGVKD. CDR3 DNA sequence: TGTGCCATCCACGGCCCAGGATCGCCCCTCCACTTT. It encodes CAIHGPGSPLHF.

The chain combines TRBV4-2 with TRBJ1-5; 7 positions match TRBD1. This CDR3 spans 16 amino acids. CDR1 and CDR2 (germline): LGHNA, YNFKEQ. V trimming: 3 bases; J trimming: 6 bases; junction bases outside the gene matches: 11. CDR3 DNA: TGTGCCAGCAGCCAGGCGGGTCGACAGGGAGGTCAGCCCCAGCATTTT. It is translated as CASSQAGRQGGQPQHF.

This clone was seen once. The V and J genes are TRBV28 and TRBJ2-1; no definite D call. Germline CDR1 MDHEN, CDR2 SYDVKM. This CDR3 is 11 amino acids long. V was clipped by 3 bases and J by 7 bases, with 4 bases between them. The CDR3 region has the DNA TGTGCCAGCAGTTTTTTTAATGAGCAGTTCTTC. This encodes CASSFFNEQFF.

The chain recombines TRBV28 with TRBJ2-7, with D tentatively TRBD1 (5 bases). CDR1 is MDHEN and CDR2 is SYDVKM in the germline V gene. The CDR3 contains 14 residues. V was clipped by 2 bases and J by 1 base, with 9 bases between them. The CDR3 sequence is CASSLKGLSYEQYF. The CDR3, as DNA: TGTGCCAGCAGTTTAAAGGGGTTATCCTACGAGCAGTACTTC.

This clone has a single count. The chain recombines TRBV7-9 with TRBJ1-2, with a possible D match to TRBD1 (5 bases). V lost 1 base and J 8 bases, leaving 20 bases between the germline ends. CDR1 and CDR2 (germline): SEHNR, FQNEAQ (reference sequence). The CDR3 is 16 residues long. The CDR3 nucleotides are TGTGCCAGCAGCTTAGATTCAGGGATCCCCCCAGGGGGCTACACCTTC. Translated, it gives CASSLDSGIPPGGYTF.

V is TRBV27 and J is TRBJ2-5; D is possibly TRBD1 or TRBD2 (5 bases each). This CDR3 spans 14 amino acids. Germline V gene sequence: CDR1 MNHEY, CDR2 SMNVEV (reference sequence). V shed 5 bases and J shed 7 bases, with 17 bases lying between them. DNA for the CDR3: TGTGCCAGCAGTGAGGGGACCGGCGAAGGGACCCAGTACTTC. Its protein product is CASSEGTGEGTQYF.

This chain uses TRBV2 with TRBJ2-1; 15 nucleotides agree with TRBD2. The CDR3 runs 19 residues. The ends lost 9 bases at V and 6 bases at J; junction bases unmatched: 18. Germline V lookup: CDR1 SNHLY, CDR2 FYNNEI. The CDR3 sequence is CASNRVIPGLAGGSNEQFF. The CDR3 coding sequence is TGTGCCAGTAATCGGGTCATTCCGGGACTAGCGGGGGGCTCCAATGAGCAGTTCTTC.

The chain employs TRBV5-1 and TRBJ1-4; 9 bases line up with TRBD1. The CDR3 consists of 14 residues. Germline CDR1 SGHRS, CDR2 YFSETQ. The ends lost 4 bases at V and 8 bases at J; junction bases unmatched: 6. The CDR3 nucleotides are TGCGCCAGCAGCCCCAGGACAGGGGAAGAAAAACTGTTTTTT. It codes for CASSPRTGEEKLFF.

CDR3 region: CSIEGGGGDGYTF. DNA of the CDR3: TGCAGCATCGAAGGCGGGGGGGGAGATGGCTACACCTTC. V and J are TRBV29-1 and TRBJ1-2; tentatively, D is TRBD1 (5 bases). The CDR3 loop spans 13 amino acids. Germline assignment: CDR1 SQVTM and CDR2 ANQGSEA. The V end was cut by 8 bases, the J end by 6 bases, with 19 bases between.

CDR3 DNA: TGTGCCAGCAGACAGGTGGAGCAGCCCCAGCATTTT. Translating gives CASRQVEQPQHF. The rearrangement links TRBV2 to TRBJ1-5; D might be TRBD1 (5 bases). The V gene's germline CDR1 is SNHLY and CDR2 FYNNEI. The CDR3 totals 12 residues. The V gene lost 6 bases and the J gene lost 7 bases, with 10 bases spanning the gap.

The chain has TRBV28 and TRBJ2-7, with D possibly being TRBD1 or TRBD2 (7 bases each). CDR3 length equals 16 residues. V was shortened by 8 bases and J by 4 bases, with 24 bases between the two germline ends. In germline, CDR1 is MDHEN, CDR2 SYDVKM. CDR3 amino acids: CASVGSLGGGLYEQYF. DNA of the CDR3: TGTGCCAGCGTCGGTTCCTTGGGAGGGGGCTTGTACGAGCAGTACTTC. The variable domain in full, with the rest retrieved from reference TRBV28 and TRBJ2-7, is DVKVTQSSRYLVKRTGEKVFLECVQDMDHENMFWYRQDPGLGLRLIYFSYDVKMKEKGDIPEGYSVSREKKERFSLILESASTNQTSMYLCASVGSLGGGLYEQYFGPGTRLTVT.

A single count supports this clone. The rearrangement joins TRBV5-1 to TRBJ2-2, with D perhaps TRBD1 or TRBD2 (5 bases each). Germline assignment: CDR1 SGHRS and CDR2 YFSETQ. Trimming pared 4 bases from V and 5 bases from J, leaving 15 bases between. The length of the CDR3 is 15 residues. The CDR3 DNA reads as TGCGCCAGCAGCAGCACAGGCCCGGGGACCGGGGAGCTGTTTTTT. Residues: CASSSTGPGTGELFF.

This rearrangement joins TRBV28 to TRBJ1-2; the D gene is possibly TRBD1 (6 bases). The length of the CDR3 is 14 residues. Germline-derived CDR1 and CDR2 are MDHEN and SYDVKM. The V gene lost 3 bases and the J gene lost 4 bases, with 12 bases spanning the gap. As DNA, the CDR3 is TGTGCCAGCAGTTTGCCCTCAGGGGCCTATGGCTACACCTTC. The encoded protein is CASSLPSGAYGYTF.

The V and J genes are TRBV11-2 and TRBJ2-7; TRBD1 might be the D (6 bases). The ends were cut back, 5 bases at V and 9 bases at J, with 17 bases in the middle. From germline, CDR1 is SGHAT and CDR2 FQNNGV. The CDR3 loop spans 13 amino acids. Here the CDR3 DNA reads TGTGCCAGCAGCGCCCGCCCGGGACAAGTGCAGTACTTC. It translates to CASSARPGQVQYF.

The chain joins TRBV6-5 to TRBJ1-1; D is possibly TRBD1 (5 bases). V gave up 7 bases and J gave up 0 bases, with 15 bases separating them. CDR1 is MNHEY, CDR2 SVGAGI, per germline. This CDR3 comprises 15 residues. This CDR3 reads CASTTPRQMNTEAFF. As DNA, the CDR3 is TGTGCCAGCACCACCCCCCGACAGATGAACACTGAAGCTTTCTTT.

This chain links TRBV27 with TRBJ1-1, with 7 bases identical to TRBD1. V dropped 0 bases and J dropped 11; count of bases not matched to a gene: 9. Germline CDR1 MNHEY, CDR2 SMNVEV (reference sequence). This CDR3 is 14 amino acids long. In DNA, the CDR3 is TGTGCCAGCAGTTTATCGAGAGGGGGCGCGGCGGCTTTCTTT. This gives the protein CASSLSRGGAAAFF.

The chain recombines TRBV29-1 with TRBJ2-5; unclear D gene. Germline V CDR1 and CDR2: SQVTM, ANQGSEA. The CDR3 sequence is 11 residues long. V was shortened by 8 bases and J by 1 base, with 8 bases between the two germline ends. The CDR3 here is CSLGSQETQYF. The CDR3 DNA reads TGCAGCCTGGGTAGCCAAGAGACCCAGTACTTC. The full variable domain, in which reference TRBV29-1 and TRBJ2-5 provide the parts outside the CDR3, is SAVISQKPSRDICQRGTSLTIQCQVDSQVTMMFWYRQQPGQSLTLIATANQGSEATYESGFVIDKFPISRPNLTFSTLTVSNMSPEDSSIYLCSLGSQETQYFGPGTRLLVL.